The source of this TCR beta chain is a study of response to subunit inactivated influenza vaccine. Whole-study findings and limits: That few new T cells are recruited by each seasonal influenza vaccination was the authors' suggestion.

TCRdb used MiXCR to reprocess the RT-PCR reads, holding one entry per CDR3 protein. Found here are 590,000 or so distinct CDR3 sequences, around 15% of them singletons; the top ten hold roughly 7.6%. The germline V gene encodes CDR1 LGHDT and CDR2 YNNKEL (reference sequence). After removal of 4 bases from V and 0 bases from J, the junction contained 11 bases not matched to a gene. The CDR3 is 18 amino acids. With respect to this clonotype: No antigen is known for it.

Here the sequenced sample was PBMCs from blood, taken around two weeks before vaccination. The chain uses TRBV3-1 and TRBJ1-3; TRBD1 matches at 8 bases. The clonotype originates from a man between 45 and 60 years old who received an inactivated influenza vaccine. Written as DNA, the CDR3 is TGTGCCAGCAGCCTCCTAGGGACAGGAAAGAGCTCTGGAAACACCATATATTTT. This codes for CASSLLGTGKSSGNTIYF.